The 10 T cell receptor beta chains below were found in one sample sequenced in a study of blood T cell repertoires in COVID-19. Here immunoSEQ multiplex PCR was the method, and the copy in TCRdb shows in-frame clones only, minus some. The sample has 250,000 to 350,000 clones; approximately 81% are singletons. The sample comprised PBMCs or T cells enriched from blood (not recorded which). These TCRs come from a woman in her fifties or sixties who had recovered from COVID-19.

The chain employs TRBV3-1 (or the pseudogene TRBV3-2) and TRBJ2-7; D gene unclear. This CDR3 region has 12 residues. Germline V gives CDR1 LGHDT, CDR2 YNNKEL (reference sequence). V dropped 0 bases and J dropped 4 bases, with 4 bases sitting between them. CDR3: CASSQDKYEQYF. The DNA for the CDR3 is TGTGCCAGCAGCCAAGACAAATACGAGCAGTACTTC.

The rearrangement uses TRBV30 and TRBJ2-1; 13 bases are shared with TRBD2. V lost 3 bases to trimming and J lost 8 bases; unmatched junction nucleotides: 4. Germline V gives CDR1 GTSNPN, CDR2 SVGIG (reference sequence). CDR3 size: 14 residues. CDR3 in amino acids: CAWRLAGGRDEQFF. The CDR3 DNA reads as TGTGCCTGGAGACTAGCGGGAGGGAGGGATGAGCAGTTCTTC.

The chain has TRBV5-6 and TRBJ1-1, with TRBD1 matching over 7 bases. Unmatched junction bases numbered 3, after V lost 1 base and J lost 3 bases. This CDR3 region has 14 residues. Germline V gene lookup returns CDR1 SGHDT and CDR2 YYEEEE. Here the CDR3 reads CASSLTRGYTEAFF. CDR3 sequence (DNA): TGTGCCAGCAGCTTGACCAGGGGGTACACTGAAGCTTTCTTT.

This chain uses TRBV7-9 with TRBJ1-3, with 7 bases identical to TRBD1. Germline V CDR1 and CDR2: SEHNR, FQNEAQ (reference sequence). J gave up 3 bases and V 2 bases, and 4 bases lay outside the gene matches. The CDR3 totals 15 residues. CDR3 coding DNA: TGTGCCAGCAGCTTATATAGGGGGCTTGGAAACACCATATATTTT. Its translation: CASSLYRGLGNTIYF.

The chain combines TRBV11-2 with TRBJ2-1; 9 bases are a match to TRBD2. The germline CDR1 and CDR2 sequences are SGHAT and FQNNGV. V shed 1 base and J 7 bases; nucleotides not matched to a gene: 5. The CDR3 spans 15 residues. Here the CDR3 reads CASSLVAGGPNEQFF. In nucleotides, the CDR3 is TGTGCCAGCAGCTTAGTTGCGGGAGGGCCGAATGAGCAGTTCTTC.

This clone was seen a handful of times. The rearrangement links TRBV18 to TRBJ1-2; 9 nucleotides agree with TRBD1. J lost 0 bases, V lost 3 bases, and 2 bases had no gene match. Germline CDR1 is KGHSH and CDR2 is LQKENI. The CDR3 runs to 15 residues. The CDR3 coding sequence is TGTGCCAGCTCACCGCGGACAGGGGCTAACTATGGCTACACCTTC. It yields the protein CASSPRTGANYGYTF.

This clone came up many times. CDR3 sequence (DNA): TGTGCCAGCAGCCGCGGAGGCGCCCAGCATTTT. It yields the protein CASSRGGAQHF. V is TRBV7-8 and J is TRBJ1-5, with no clear D. The germline V gene encodes CDR1 SGHVS and CDR2 FQNEAQ. V lost 5 bases, J lost 11 bases, and 10 bases lay in between. The CDR3 is 11 residues long.

V gene TRBV15 combines with J gene TRBJ1-2; 10 bases line up with TRBD1. This CDR3 comprises 16 residues. Per germline, CDR1 LNHNV and CDR2 YYDKDF (reference sequence). V dropped 1 base and J dropped 3; count of bases not matched to a gene: 5. The CDR3 reads CATSRGGTGDDYGYTF. The CDR3 nucleotides read TGTGCCACCAGCAGAGGGGGGACAGGGGATGACTATGGCTACACCTTC.

This clone has a handful of counts. This rearrangement joins TRBV5-1 to TRBJ2-3; 14 bases fit TRBD2. V trimming: 4 bases; J trimming: 2 bases; junction bases outside the gene matches: 6. The CDR3 is made up of 17 amino acids. Per germline, CDR1 SGHRS and CDR2 YFSETQ. In DNA, the CDR3 is TGCGCCAGCAGCCTGGGACTAGCGGGAGCCGACACAGATACGCAGTATTTT. This translates into CASSLGLAGADTDTQYF. Drawing the rest from reference TRBV5-1 and TRBJ2-3, the complete variable domain is KAGVTQTPRYLIKTRGQQVTLSCSPISGHRSVSWYQQTPGQGLQFLFEYFSETQRNKGNFPGRFSGRQFSNSRSEMNVSTLELGDSALYLCASSLGLAGADTDTQYFGPGTRLTVL.

The V call is TRBV28, the J call TRBJ2-3, with unresolved D. V shed 0 bases and J shed 0 bases, with 7 bases lying between them. This CDR3 is 15 amino acids long. CDR1 is MDHEN, CDR2 SYDVKM, per germline. This CDR3 reads CASSLWRRSTDTQYF. CDR3 DNA sequence: TGTGCCAGCAGTTTATGGCGGCGAAGCACAGATACGCAGTATTTT.